Shown below are 16 T cell receptor beta chains from a single sample sequenced in a study of cytomegalovirus exposure and HLA in healthy donors. Both 60 Vbeta primers and 13 Jbeta primers went into the PCR. The protocol was immunoSEQ multiplex PCR, while the TCRdb copy is restricted to in-frame clones and leaves out a portion. The data show some 180,000 clones, 82% seen once. The sample taken for sequencing was PBMCs. The receptors come from a man between 40 and 49 years old in good health and CMV-seronegative.

This chain uses TRBV28 with TRBJ2-7, with TRBD2 identical over 10 bases. The germline V gene has CDR1 MDHEN and CDR2 SYDVKM. The J segment lost 2 bases and the V segment lost 4 bases, leaving 5 bases of the junction unmatched. The CDR3 extends over 15 amino acids. The CDR3 nucleotides are TGTGCCAGCAGTTCCTATACTAGCGGGGCCTACGAGCAGTACTTC. Translating gives CASSSYTSGAYEQYF. The variable domain in full, with the rest retrieved from reference TRBV28 and TRBJ2-7, is DVKVTQSSRYLVKRTGEKVFLECVQDMDHENMFWYRQDPGLGLRLIYFSYDVKMKEKGDIPEGYSVSREKKERFSLILESASTNQTSMYLCASSSYTSGAYEQYFGPGTRLTVT.

The rearrangement links TRBV29-1 to TRBJ2-7; 8 bases agree with TRBD1. The CDR3 runs to 12 residues. In germline, CDR1 is SQVTM, CDR2 ANQGSEA. J gave up 3 bases and V 6 bases, and 4 bases lay outside the gene matches. The CDR3: CSVKGTGYEQYF. The CDR3 region has the DNA TGCAGCGTCAAAGGGACAGGCTACGAGCAGTACTTC.

V and J are TRBV30 and TRBJ2-7; 9 bases fit TRBD1. The CDR3 has 13 residues. From germline, CDR1 is GTSNPN and CDR2 SVGIG (reference sequence). Germline trimming cut 3 bases from V and 5 bases from J; bases unmatched to any gene: 5. The CDR3 spells CAWRRTGANEQYF. CDR3 DNA sequence: TGTGCCTGGAGGAGGACAGGGGCGAACGAGCAGTACTTC.

This clone occurred once. The rearrangement links TRBV28 to TRBJ1-4; D gene uncertain. CDR3 length equals 12 residues. Germline V lookup: CDR1 MDHEN, CDR2 SYDVKM. The V gene lost 5 bases and the J gene lost 11 bases, with 12 bases spanning the gap. DNA of the CDR3: TGTGCCAGCAGTGGCGGCCGGGAGAAACTGTTTTTT. It translates to CASSGGREKLFF. Full variable domain (remainder filled in from reference TRBV28 and TRBJ1-4): DVKVTQSSRYLVKRTGEKVFLECVQDMDHENMFWYRQDPGLGLRLIYFSYDVKMKEKGDIPEGYSVSREKKERFSLILESASTNQTSMYLCASSGGREKLFFGSGTQLSVL.

In this sample, this clone turned up a few times. The rearrangement uses TRBV7-9 and TRBJ2-1, with 8 bases aligning to TRBD1. CDR3 length: 17 amino acids. V shed 4 bases, J shed 12 bases, and the junction held 20 bases outside the gene matches. Germline V gives CDR1 SEHNR, CDR2 FQNEAQ (reference sequence). CDR3 sequence reads: CASSSFRGRQGKLGQFF. In nucleotides, the CDR3 is TGTGCCAGCAGCTCATTTAGGGGGCGACAGGGGAAGTTGGGGCAGTTCTTC.

This clone was detected only a few times. The CDR3 DNA reads as TGTGCCAGCAGTGCACCGGGACAGATAGGAGAAAAACTGTTTTTT. This gives the protein CASSAPGQIGEKLFF. V usage is TRBV25-1 and J usage is TRBJ1-4, with TRBD1 matching 7 bases. This CDR3 comprises 15 residues. The ends lost 4 bases at V and 8 bases at J; junction bases unmatched: 10. CDR1 is MGHDK, CDR2 SYGVNS, per germline.

The chain recombines TRBV11-3 with TRBJ2-2; 9 bases are shared with TRBD1. Unmatched junction bases numbered 13, after V lost 5 bases and J lost 6 bases. Germline lookup yields CDR1 SGHNT and CDR2 YENEEA. The CDR3 contains 17 residues. The CDR3 DNA follows: TGTGCCAGCAGCCCATCATCGGGGACAGGGTGGGCCGGGGAGCTGTTTTTT. As protein: CASSPSSGTGWAGELFF.

This clone is a singleton in its sample. The CDR3 reads CASSLRLAGGDTQYF. CDR3 DNA: TGTGCCAGCAGCTTAAGGCTAGCGGGAGGAGATACGCAGTATTTT. The chain uses TRBV7-3 and TRBJ2-3; 11 nucleotides match TRBD2. The CDR3 consists of 15 residues. V dropped 1 base and J dropped 5; count of bases not matched to a gene: 2. Germline V gives CDR1 SGHTA, CDR2 FQGTGA.

The gene calls are TRBV5-4 and TRBJ2-7; 10 nucleotides match TRBD1. This CDR3 is 14 amino acids long. Trimming at V came to 5 bases and at J to 2 bases, leaving 4 bases not matched to a gene. CDR1 SGHNT and CDR2 YYREEE come from the germline V gene (reference sequence). The CDR3 loop reads CASRAGQGPYEQYF. The CDR3 DNA is TGTGCCAGCAGGGCGGGACAGGGGCCCTACGAGCAGTACTTC.

J is TRBJ2-1 and V is TRBV5-1; 12 positions match TRBD2. Germline lookup yields CDR1 SGHRS and CDR2 YFSETQ. This CDR3 is built from 16 residues. Germline trimming cut 4 bases from V and 6 bases from J; bases unmatched to any gene: 8. CDR3 loop: CASSERTSGASNEQFF. CDR3 sequence (DNA): TGCGCCAGCAGCGAGCGGACTAGCGGGGCCTCCAATGAGCAGTTCTTC.

The chain combines TRBV30 with TRBJ1-6; 7 positions agree with TRBD1. The CDR3 sequence is 13 residues long. CDR1 and CDR2 (germline): GTSNPN, SVGIG (reference sequence). V shed 5 bases and J 11 bases; nucleotides not matched to a gene: 9. CDR3 amino acids: CAWAEDRSTPLHF. The CDR3 region has the DNA TGTGCCTGGGCTGAGGACAGGTCGACACCCCTCCACTTT.

The chain combines TRBV6-5 with TRBJ2-2, with D tentatively TRBD2 (6 bases). Germline values: CDR1 MNHEY, CDR2 SVGAGI. V was shortened by 0 bases and J by 1 base, with 6 bases between the two germline ends. The CDR3 runs 15 residues. CDR3 nucleotide sequence: TGTGCCAGCAGTTACTCCGGGGGGAACACCGGGGAGCTGTTTTTT. This sequence encodes CASSYSGGNTGELFF.

The chain uses TRBV29-1 and TRBJ1-1, with 8 bases fitting TRBD1. Germline CDR1 reads SQVTM; CDR2 reads ANQGSEA. The CDR3 length is 13 residues. Germline trimming cut 7 bases from V and 3 bases from J; bases unmatched to any gene: 7. CDR3 sequence reads: CSGRQGRYTEAFF. DNA of the CDR3: TGCAGCGGTAGACAGGGGCGGTACACTGAAGCTTTCTTT.

This chain uses TRBV4-2 with TRBJ2-7; 9 nucleotides line up with TRBD2. Germline assignment: CDR1 LGHNA and CDR2 YNFKEQ. The J segment lost 5 bases and the V segment lost 4 bases, leaving 24 bases of the junction unmatched. The CDR3 is 20 amino acids. CDR3 in amino acids: CASSRGTVVGVAGVENEQYF. The CDR3 bases are TGTGCCAGCAGCCGGGGAACGGTAGTGGGGGTAGCGGGAGTCGAGAACGAGCAGTACTTC.

V and J are TRBV5-1 and TRBJ1-1; tentatively, D is TRBD1 (6 bases). The V gene lost 4 bases and the J gene lost 0 bases, with 16 bases spanning the gap. This CDR3 has 16 residues. CDR1 is SGHRS, CDR2 YFSETQ, per germline. The CDR3 nucleotides read TGCGCCAGCAGCGTCGGGGGGCAGGGGATGAACACTGAAGCTTTCTTT. Protein product: CASSVGGQGMNTEAFF.

This clone appeared a few times. The chain recombines TRBV10-3 with TRBJ2-1; 7 nucleotides align to TRBD2. V shed 2 bases and J 8 bases; nucleotides not matched to a gene: 12. The CDR3 has 16 amino acids. CDR1 and CDR2 (germline): ENHRY, SYGVKD. As DNA, the CDR3 is TGTGCCATCAGTGAGCCGAACGATCGGGGGGTGGATGAGCAGTTCTTC. Protein: CAISEPNDRGVDEQFF.